This T cell receptor (beta chain) emerged from a study of response to subunit inactivated influenza vaccine. TCRdb used MiXCR to reprocess the RT-PCR reads, holding one entry per CDR3 protein. The repertoire holds about 610,000 distinct CDR3 sequences, with about 14% as singletons. Per the germline V gene, CDR1 is ENHRY and CDR2 is SYGVKD. CDR3 length: 13 amino acids. Trimming took 8 bases from V and 4 from J, leaving 14 bases between them. This clonotype turned up a few times. The antigen is undetermined. Study conclusions and caveats: Only a handful of new T cells, the authors suggested, are recruited with each seasonal influenza vaccination.

Material: PBMCs from blood, obtained 11 to 12 days after vaccination. The receptor was derived from a man aged 50-59 years who received an inactivated influenza vaccine. The V gene is TRBV10-3, the J gene TRBJ2-5, with D possibly matching TRBD1 (6 bases). This chain's CDR3 is CAIGGVNTETQYF. The CDR3, as DNA: TGTGCCATCGGGGGCGTGAATACAGAGACCCAGTACTTC.